The 19 T cell receptor beta chains listed next were all sequenced from one sample in a study of blood T cell repertoires in COVID-19. Data came from immunoSEQ multiplex PCR; TCRdb stores just in-frame clones and leaves some out. This table has about 120,000 clones, 70% to 80% appearing once. The sample comprised peripheral blood. Receptors were obtained from a woman over 75 with acute or convalescent COVID-19.

This sequence joins TRBV24-1 and TRBJ2-1; 8 bases line up with TRBD2. Trimming removed 4 bases from V and 7 bases from J; junction bases left unmatched: 5. The germline V gene has CDR1 KGHDR and CDR2 SFDVKD. This CDR3 is 14 amino acids long. CDR3 nucleotides: TGTGCCACCAGTGAGCGGGGGGCTATAAATGAGCAGTTCTTC. It specifies CATSERGAINEQFF.

This clone was seen just once. This chain connects TRBV2 to TRBJ2-1, with 8 bases fitting TRBD1. V was pared by 6 bases and J by 7 bases, with 5 bases of the junction left unmatched. The CDR3 runs 13 residues. CDR1 is SNHLY and CDR2 is FYNNEI in the germline V gene. The CDR3 loop is CASSRTGYNEQFF. CDR3 nucleotide sequence: TGTGCCAGCAGCCGGACAGGGTATAATGAGCAGTTCTTC.

The rearrangement links TRBV5-1 to TRBJ2-1, with D perhaps TRBD2 (5 bases). The CDR3 totals 13 residues. CDR1 and CDR2 (germline): SGHRS, YFSETQ. Trimming removed 4 bases from V and 1 base from J, with 6 bases in between. The CDR3 here is CASSEGSYNEQFF. For the CDR3, the DNA is TGCGCCAGCAGCGAGGGTTCCTACAATGAGCAGTTCTTC.

This clone has a single count. This chain uses TRBV12-5 with TRBJ2-1, with 7 bases fitting TRBD1. Germline assignment: CDR1 LGHNT and CDR2 FRNRAP. V was pared by 3 bases and J by 9 bases, with 5 bases of the junction left unmatched. The CDR3 is made up of 13 amino acids. CDR3 coding DNA: TGTGCTAGTGGTTTCCGACAGGGCGGTGAGCAGTTCTTC. Protein: CASGFRQGGEQFF.

V is TRBV6-5 and J is TRBJ2-1, with a possible D match to TRBD2 (5 bases). Germline V lookup: CDR1 MNHEY, CDR2 SVGAGI. V lost 0 bases to trimming and J lost 8 bases, with 8 bases between them. The CDR3 runs 13 residues. The CDR3: CASSYSRGYEQFF. In DNA, the CDR3 is TGTGCCAGCAGTTACTCGAGAGGGTATGAGCAGTTCTTC.

This chain uses TRBV9 with TRBJ2-1, with 10 bases that match TRBD2. CDR1 SGDLS and CDR2 YYNGEE come from the germline V gene. The CDR3 sequence is 16 residues long. The V gene end was trimmed by 0 bases and the J gene end by 4 bases; junction bases not matched to a gene: 4. The CDR3: CASSVGPGLAYNEQFF. CDR3 bases: TGTGCCAGCAGCGTAGGACCGGGACTAGCGTACAATGAGCAGTTCTTC.

The genes are TRBV21-1 and TRBJ2-5; TRBD2 is the table's D call, not checked against the DNA. TRBV21-1 is given as a pseudogene. The CDR3 totals 13 residues. The CDR3 reads CASSTVEKETQYF. In nucleotides, the CDR3 is TGTGCCAGCAGCACGGTTGAAAAAGAGACCCAGTACTTC.

This chain connects TRBV29-1 to TRBJ1-1; TRBD1 is a possible D gene (6 bases). V was pared by 5 bases and J by 2 bases, with 12 bases between. CDR1 SQVTM and CDR2 ANQGSEA come from the germline V gene. The CDR3 is made up of 13 amino acids. CDR3 nucleotides: TGCAGCGTTACCCGGGACACCAACACTGAAGCTTTCTTT. Its protein product is CSVTRDTNTEAFF.

The chain uses TRBV6-1 and TRBJ2-7, with TRBD2 as a possible D gene (6 bases). Germline V gives CDR1 MNHNS, CDR2 SASEGT. The CDR3 covers 14 residues. The V end was cut by 1 base, the J end by 6 bases, with 13 bases between. The CDR3 sequence: CASSEVWREREQYF. The CDR3 nucleotides read TGTGCCAGCAGTGAAGTTTGGAGGGAACGCGAGCAGTACTTC.

This clone was found a few times. The CDR3 nucleotides read TGTGCCACCGTACCCCGCGGGGAGGGCCGCAATGAGCAGTTCTTC. Translation gives CATVPRGEGRNEQFF. The rearrangement links TRBV19 to TRBJ2-1, with TRBD2 identical over 7 bases. Losses at the gene ends were 10 bases for V and 6 bases for J; bases not matched to a gene: 15. The CDR3 consists of 15 residues. The germline CDR1 and CDR2 sequences are LNHDA and SQIVND (reference sequence).

The chain carries TRBV6-5 and TRBJ2-7; 8 bases map to TRBD1. Germline V gives CDR1 MNHEY, CDR2 SVGAGI. The V gene end was trimmed by 5 bases and the J gene end by 0 bases; junction bases not matched to a gene: 6. The length of the CDR3 is 15 residues. The CDR3 DNA follows: TGTGCCAGCAGTCGGACAGGGAGCGCCTCCTACGAGCAGTACTTC. It specifies CASSRTGSASYEQYF.

This rearrangement joins TRBV29-1 to TRBJ1-1; the D gene is possibly TRBD1 (5 bases). CDR3 length: 12 residues. The germline V gene encodes CDR1 SQVTM and CDR2 ANQGSEA. Trimming stripped 1 base from V and 6 bases from J, with 9 bases between. The CDR3 here is CSVEGAGSEAFF. Here the CDR3 DNA reads TGCAGCGTTGAAGGGGCAGGGTCTGAAGCTTTCTTT.

The rearrangement uses TRBV4-1 and TRBJ2-1, with D uncertain. V was cut by 1 base and J by 3 bases, with 13 bases left in between. The germline V gene encodes CDR1 MGHRA and CDR2 YSYEKL. The CDR3 runs to 16 residues. CDR3 nucleotides: TGCGCCAGCAGCCAAGTTAACTTGATCTACTACAATGAGCAGTTCTTC. It translates to CASSQVNLIYYNEQFF.

The chain couples TRBV7-9 to TRBJ2-7, with 9 bases aligning to TRBD1. Germline V lookup: CDR1 SEHNR, CDR2 FQNEAQ (reference sequence). The J segment lost 3 bases and the V segment lost 1 base, leaving 4 bases of the junction unmatched. The CDR3 loop spans 15 amino acids. The CDR3 spells CASSLVGQGVYEQYF. The CDR3 nucleotides are TGTGCCAGCAGCTTAGTGGGACAGGGAGTCTACGAGCAGTACTTC. The full variable domain, its missing parts supplied by reference TRBV7-9 and TRBJ2-7, is DTGVSQNPRHKITKRGQNVTFRCDPISEHNRLYWYRQTLGQGPEFLTYFQNEAQLEKSRLLSDRFSAERPKGSFSTLEIQRTEQGDSAMYLCASSLVGQGVYEQYFGPGTRLTVT.

This clone was counted a few times. The chain employs TRBV5-6 and TRBJ1-2, with no clear D. Trimming pared 1 base from V and 7 bases from J, leaving 14 bases between. Germline CDR1 is SGHDT and CDR2 is YYEEEE. The CDR3 loop spans 14 amino acids. The CDR3 here is CASSLPGSGSGYTF. Written as DNA, the CDR3 is TGTGCCAGCAGCTTGCCCGGGAGTGGAAGTGGCTACACCTTC.

The chain is built from TRBV6-4 and TRBJ1-5; D unclear. With 7 bases removed from V and 0 bases from J, the gap between germline ends came to 10 bases. CDR3 length equals 14 residues. Germline CDR1 reads MRHNA; CDR2 reads SNTAGT. CDR3: CASIRTNSNQPQHF. CDR3 DNA sequence: TGTGCCAGCATTCGTACAAATAGCAATCAGCCCCAGCATTTT.

V is TRBV28 and J is TRBJ1-2, with 8 bases matching TRBD1. V gave up 6 bases and J gave up 0 bases; unmatched junction bases: 0. There are 13 residues in the CDR3. Per the germline V gene, CDR1 is MDHEN and CDR2 is SYDVKM. The chain's CDR3 is CASRTGANYGYTF. Here the CDR3 DNA reads TGTGCCAGCAGGACAGGGGCTAACTATGGCTACACCTTC.

The chain employs TRBV3-1 (or the pseudogene TRBV3-2) and TRBJ2-7; tentative D call: TRBD2 (7 bases). V was cut by 0 bases and J by 9 bases, with 15 bases left in between. CDR3 length equals 14 residues. Germline CDR1 and CDR2: LGHDT and YNNKEL (reference sequence). CDR3 DNA: TGTGCCAGCAGCCAAGATGGACTAGGGGGGAGGCAGTACTTC. Translation: CASSQDGLGGRQYF.

This chain uses TRBV29-1 with TRBJ1-2; possible D gene TRBD1, 6 bases. This CDR3 spans 15 amino acids. Trimming took 4 bases from V and 0 from J, leaving 15 bases between them. Per germline, CDR1 SQVTM and CDR2 ANQGSEA. The CDR3 DNA follows: TGCAGCGTTGGGAGGACAGCCTTGACTAACTATGGCTACACCTTC. Translation gives CSVGRTALTNYGYTF. The whole variable domain, remainder taken from reference TRBV29-1 and TRBJ1-2, is SAVISQKPSRDICQRGTSLTIQCQVDSQVTMMFWYRQQPGQSLTLIATANQGSEATYESGFVIDKFPISRPNLTFSTLTVSNMSPEDSSIYLCSVGRTALTNYGYTFGSGTRLTVV.